This passage covers 11 T cell receptor beta chains from one sample sequenced in a study of T cells in narcolepsy. TCRdb's copy holds only in-frame clones and misses some; the assay was immunoSEQ multiplex PCR. Of roughly 16,000 clones listed, over 75% were seen once; the top ten hold around 37%. The sequencing input was memory (CD45RA-) CD4+ T cells from blood. The receptors shown here come from a human donor in good health.

The sample holds one count of this clone. This chain joins TRBV5-1 and TRBJ2-3; D unclear. With 0 bases removed from V and 4 bases from J, the gap between germline ends came to 3 bases. In germline, CDR1 is SGHRS, CDR2 YFSETQ. CDR3 length equals 12 residues. Here the CDR3 reads CASSLGADTQYF. The CDR3 nucleotides are TGCGCCAGCAGCTTGGGTGCAGATACGCAGTATTTT.

V is TRBV23-1 and J is TRBJ1-1; 9 bases align to TRBD1. TRBV23-1 falls under the ORF class, with uncertain function. The ends lost 6 bases at V and 4 bases at J; junction bases unmatched: 3. The CDR3 covers 13 residues. The CDR3 nucleotides are TGCGCCAGCAGACCGACAGGGGGCACTGAAGCTTTCTTT. It specifies CASRPTGGTEAFF.

This clone turned up a few times. This chain uses TRBV18 with TRBJ1-4; D remains unclear. The CDR3 is 14 amino acids. Germline V gives CDR1 KGHSH, CDR2 LQKENI. Trimming removed 5 bases at V and 6 bases at J, with 13 bases between. In nucleotides, the CDR3 is TGTGCCAGCTCAAGTGGCAGTGGGCATGAAAAACTGTTTTTT. This gives the protein CASSSGSGHEKLFF.

The V gene is TRBV14, the J gene TRBJ1-2; D ambiguous. The CDR3 is 13 amino acids. Per germline, CDR1 SGHDN and CDR2 FVKESK. Trimming removed 6 bases from V and 8 bases from J, with 16 bases in between. Written as DNA, the CDR3 is TGTGCCAGCAGTGCAAGACCCGAGTGGGGCTACACCTTC. Its translation: CASSARPEWGYTF.

V is TRBV19 and J is TRBJ1-1; TRBD1 agrees at 10 bases. CDR3 length equals 14 residues. Germline CDR1 is LNHDA and CDR2 is SQIVND (reference sequence). Trimming took 6 bases from V and 10 from J; bases not matched to a gene: 11. The CDR3 spells CASSTGTGASRAFF. The CDR3 nucleotides are TGTGCCAGTAGCACCGGGACAGGGGCGTCGAGAGCTTTCTTT.

The chain links TRBV6-6 to TRBJ1-5, with a tentative D call TRBD1 (6 bases). CDR3 length: 14 residues. V shed 6 bases and J shed 7 bases, with 16 bases lying between them. CDR1 is MNHNY and CDR2 is SVGAGI in the germline V gene (reference sequence). The CDR3 coding sequence is TGTGCCAGCAGGTCGGACAGTCCCCAGCAGCCCCAGCATTTT. As protein: CASRSDSPQQPQHF.

The chain combines TRBV6-1 with TRBJ2-7; no definite D call. Germline V gene sequence: CDR1 MNHNS, CDR2 SASEGT. The V gene lost 6 bases and the J gene lost 7 bases, with 16 bases spanning the gap. This CDR3 has 13 residues. CDR3 sequence reads: CASRTPPGWEQYF. Here the CDR3 DNA reads TGTGCCAGCAGGACCCCACCCGGGTGGGAGCAGTACTTC.

The V and J genes are TRBV5-6 and TRBJ2-3; 9 bases are shared with TRBD1. The CDR3 extends over 15 amino acids. Germline V CDR1 and CDR2: SGHDT, YYEEEE. V gave up 5 bases and J gave up 0 bases; unmatched junction bases: 4. CDR3 coding DNA: TGTGCCAGCAGTCTGGGACAGGGAAGCACAGATACGCAGTATTTT. Amino acid sequence: CASSLGQGSTDTQYF.

This sequence joins TRBV18 and TRBJ2-3; unclear D gene. V lost 2 bases, J lost 1 base, and 7 bases lay in between. Germline assignment: CDR1 KGHSH and CDR2 LQKENI. The CDR3 runs 14 residues. CDR3 sequence: CASSPISGTDTQYF. As DNA, the CDR3 is TGTGCCAGCTCACCAATCAGCGGCACAGATACGCAGTATTTT. Full variable domain (missing parts from reference TRBV18 and TRBJ2-3): NAGVMQNPRHLVRRRGQEARLRCSPMKGHSHVYWYRQLPEEGLKFMVYLQKENIIDESGMPKERFSAEFPKEGPSILRIQQVVRGDSAAYFCASSPISGTDTQYFGPGTRLTVL.

The chain carries TRBV10-2 and TRBJ1-3, with D uncertain. The CDR3 totals 13 residues. Germline CDR1 and CDR2: WSHSY and SAAADI. Trimming removed 2 bases from V and 4 bases from J, with 6 bases in between. The DNA of the CDR3 is TGCGCCAGCAGTGAGGGGCGCGGAAACACCATATATTTT. Residues: CASSEGRGNTIYF.

The V gene is TRBV15, the J gene TRBJ2-6, with 7 bases fitting TRBD1. With 2 bases clipped from V and 3 bases from J, the junction kept 10 bases outside the gene matches. There are 18 residues in the CDR3. The germline gives CDR1 LNHNV, CDR2 YYDKDF (reference sequence). Written as DNA, the CDR3 is TGTGCCACCAGCAGACCTCCGGGACAGCTTATTGGGGCCAACGTCCTGACTTTC. This translates into CATSRPPGQLIGANVLTF.